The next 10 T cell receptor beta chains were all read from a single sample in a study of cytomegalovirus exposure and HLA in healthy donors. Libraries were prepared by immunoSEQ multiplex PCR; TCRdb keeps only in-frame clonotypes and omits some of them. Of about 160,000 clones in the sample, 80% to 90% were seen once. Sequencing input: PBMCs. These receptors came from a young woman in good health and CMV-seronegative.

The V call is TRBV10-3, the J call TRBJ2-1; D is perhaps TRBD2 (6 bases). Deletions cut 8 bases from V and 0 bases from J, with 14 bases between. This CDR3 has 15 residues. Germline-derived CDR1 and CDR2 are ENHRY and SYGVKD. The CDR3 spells CAIRSGGTSYNEQFF. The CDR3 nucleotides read TGTGCCATCCGAAGCGGAGGGACCTCCTACAATGAGCAGTTCTTC.

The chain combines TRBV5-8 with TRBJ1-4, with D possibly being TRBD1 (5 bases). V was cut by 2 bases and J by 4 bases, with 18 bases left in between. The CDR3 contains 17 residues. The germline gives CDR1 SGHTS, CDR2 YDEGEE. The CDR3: CASSFRRGKGINEKLFF. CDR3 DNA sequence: TGTGCCAGCAGCTTCCGCCGGGGGAAGGGGATTAATGAAAAACTGTTTTTT.

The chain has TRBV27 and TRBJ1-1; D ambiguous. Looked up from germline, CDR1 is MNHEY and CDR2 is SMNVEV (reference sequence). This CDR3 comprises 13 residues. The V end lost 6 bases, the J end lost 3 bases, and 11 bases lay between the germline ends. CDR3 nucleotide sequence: TGTGCCAGCAGACCCGTTCGGGACACTGAAGCTTTCTTT. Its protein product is CASRPVRDTEAFF.

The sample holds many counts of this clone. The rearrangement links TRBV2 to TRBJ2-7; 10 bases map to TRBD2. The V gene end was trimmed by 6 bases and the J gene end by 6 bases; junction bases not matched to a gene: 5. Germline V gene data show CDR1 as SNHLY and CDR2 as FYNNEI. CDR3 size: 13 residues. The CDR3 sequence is CASRGLAGAEQYF. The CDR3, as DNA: TGTGCCAGCAGGGGTCTAGCGGGGGCCGAGCAGTACTTC.

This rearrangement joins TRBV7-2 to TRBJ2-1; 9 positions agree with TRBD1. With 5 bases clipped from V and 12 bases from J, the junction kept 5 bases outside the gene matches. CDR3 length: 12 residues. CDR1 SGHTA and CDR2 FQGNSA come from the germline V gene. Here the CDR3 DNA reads TGTGCCAGCAGCCTCCTGGACAGGGGGCAGTTCTTC. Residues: CASSLLDRGQFF. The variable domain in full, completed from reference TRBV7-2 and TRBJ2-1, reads GAGVSQSPSNKVTEKGKDVELRCDPISGHTALYWYRQSLGQGLEFLIYFQGNSAPDKSGLPSDRFSAERTGGSVSTLTIQRTQQEDSAVYLCASSLLDRGQFFGPGTRLTVL.

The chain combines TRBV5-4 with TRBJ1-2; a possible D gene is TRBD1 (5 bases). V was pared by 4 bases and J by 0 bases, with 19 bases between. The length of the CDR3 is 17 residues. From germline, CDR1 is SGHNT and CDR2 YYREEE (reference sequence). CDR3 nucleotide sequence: TGTGCCAGCAGCCTTTTTAGGCGGGGCCCAGCTAACTATGGCTACACCTTC. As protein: CASSLFRRGPANYGYTF.

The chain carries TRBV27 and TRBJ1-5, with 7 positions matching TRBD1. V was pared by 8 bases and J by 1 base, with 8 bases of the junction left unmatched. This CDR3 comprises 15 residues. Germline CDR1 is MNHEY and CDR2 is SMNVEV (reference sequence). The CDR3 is CASGTGTVSNQPQHF. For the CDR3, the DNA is TGTGCCAGCGGGACCGGGACAGTAAGCAATCAGCCCCAGCATTTT.

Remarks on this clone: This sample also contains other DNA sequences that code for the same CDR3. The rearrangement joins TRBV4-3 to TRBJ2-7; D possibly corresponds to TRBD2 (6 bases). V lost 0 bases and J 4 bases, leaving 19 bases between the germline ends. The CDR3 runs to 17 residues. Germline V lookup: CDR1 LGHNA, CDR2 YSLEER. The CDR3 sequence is CASSQDRIGTGIYEQYF. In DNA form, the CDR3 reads TGCGCCAGCAGCCAAGATCGAATTGGGACTGGGATATACGAGCAGTACTTC.

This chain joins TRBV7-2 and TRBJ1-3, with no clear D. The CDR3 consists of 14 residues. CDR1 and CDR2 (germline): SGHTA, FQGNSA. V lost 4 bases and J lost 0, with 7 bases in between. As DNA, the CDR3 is TGTGCCAGCAGCTCCCCAGGCTCTGGAAACACCATATATTTT. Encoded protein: CASSSPGSGNTIYF. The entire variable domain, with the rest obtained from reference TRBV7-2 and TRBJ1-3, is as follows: GAGVSQSPSNKVTEKGKDVELRCDPISGHTALYWYRQSLGQGLEFLIYFQGNSAPDKSGLPSDRFSAERTGGSVSTLTIQRTQQEDSAVYLCASSSPGSGNTIYFGEGSWLTVV.

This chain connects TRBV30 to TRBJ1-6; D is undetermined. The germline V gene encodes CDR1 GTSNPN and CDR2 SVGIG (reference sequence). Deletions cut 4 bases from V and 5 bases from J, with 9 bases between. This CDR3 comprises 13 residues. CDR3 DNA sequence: TGTGCCTGGAACGGGGAAAATAATTCACCCCTCCACTTT. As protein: CAWNGENNSPLHF. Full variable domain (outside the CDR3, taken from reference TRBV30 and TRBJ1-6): SQTIHQWPATLVQPVGSPLSLECTVEGTSNPNLYWYRQAAGRGLQLLFYSVGIGQISSEVPQNLSASRPQDRQFILSSKKLLLSDSGFYLCAWNGENNSPLHFGNGTRLTVT.